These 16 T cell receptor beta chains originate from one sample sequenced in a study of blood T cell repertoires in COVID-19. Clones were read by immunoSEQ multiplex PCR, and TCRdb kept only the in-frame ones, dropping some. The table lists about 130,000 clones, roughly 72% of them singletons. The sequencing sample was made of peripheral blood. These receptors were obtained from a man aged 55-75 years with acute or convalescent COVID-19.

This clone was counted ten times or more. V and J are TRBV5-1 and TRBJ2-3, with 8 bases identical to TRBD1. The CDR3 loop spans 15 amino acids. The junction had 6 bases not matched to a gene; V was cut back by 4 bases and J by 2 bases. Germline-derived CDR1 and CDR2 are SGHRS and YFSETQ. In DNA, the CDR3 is TGCGCCAGCAGCCCGTGGACAGGGTCCACAGATACGCAGTATTTT. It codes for CASSPWTGSTDTQYF.

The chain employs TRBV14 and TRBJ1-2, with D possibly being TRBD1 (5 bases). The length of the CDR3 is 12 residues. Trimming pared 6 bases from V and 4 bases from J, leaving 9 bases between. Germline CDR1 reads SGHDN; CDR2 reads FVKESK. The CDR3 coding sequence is TGTGCCAGCAGACAAACAGGCTATGGCTACACCTTC. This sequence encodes CASRQTGYGYTF.

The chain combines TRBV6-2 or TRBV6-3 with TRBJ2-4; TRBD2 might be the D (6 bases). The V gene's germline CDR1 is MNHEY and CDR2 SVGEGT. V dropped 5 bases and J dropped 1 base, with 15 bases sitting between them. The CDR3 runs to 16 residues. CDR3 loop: CASSDLTRLAKNIQYF. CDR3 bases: TGTGCCAGCAGTGACCTGACTAGGCTGGCCAAAAACATTCAGTACTTC.

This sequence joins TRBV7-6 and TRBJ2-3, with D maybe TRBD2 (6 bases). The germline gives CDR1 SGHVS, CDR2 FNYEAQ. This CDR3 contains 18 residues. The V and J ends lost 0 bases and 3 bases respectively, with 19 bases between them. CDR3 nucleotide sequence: TGTGCCAGCAGCTTAGCGGCGGTTCAGGAGGGGTGGACAGATACGCAGTATTTT. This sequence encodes CASSLAAVQEGWTDTQYF.

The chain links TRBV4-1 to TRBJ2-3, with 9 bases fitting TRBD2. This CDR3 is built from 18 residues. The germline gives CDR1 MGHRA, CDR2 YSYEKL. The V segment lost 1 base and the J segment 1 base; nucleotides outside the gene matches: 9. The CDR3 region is CASSQAGASGAGTDTQYF. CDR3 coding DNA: TGCGCCAGCAGCCAAGCGGGGGCTAGCGGGGCAGGCACAGATACGCAGTATTTT.

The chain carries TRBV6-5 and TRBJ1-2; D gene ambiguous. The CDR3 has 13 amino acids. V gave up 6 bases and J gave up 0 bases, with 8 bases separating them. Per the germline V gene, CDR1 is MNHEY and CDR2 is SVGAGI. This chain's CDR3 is CASRSRANYGYTF. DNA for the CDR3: TGTGCCAGCAGATCAAGAGCTAACTATGGCTACACCTTC.

For the CDR3, the DNA is TGTGCCAGTACTAAAGGGGGAATGGCAGCTACTAATGAAAAACTGTTTTTT. Its protein product is CASTKGGMAATNEKLFF. The chain is built from TRBV19 and TRBJ1-4, with D tentatively TRBD1 (6 bases). CDR1 and CDR2 from the germline V gene are LNHDA and SQIVND (reference sequence). With 7 bases removed from V and 2 bases from J, the gap between germline ends came to 20 bases. The CDR3 is made up of 17 amino acids.

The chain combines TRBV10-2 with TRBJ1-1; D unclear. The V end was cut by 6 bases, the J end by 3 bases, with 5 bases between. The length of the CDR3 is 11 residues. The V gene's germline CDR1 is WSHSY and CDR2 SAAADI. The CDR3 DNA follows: TGCGCCAGCAGCCGGGACACTGAAGCTTTCTTT. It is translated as CASSRDTEAFF.

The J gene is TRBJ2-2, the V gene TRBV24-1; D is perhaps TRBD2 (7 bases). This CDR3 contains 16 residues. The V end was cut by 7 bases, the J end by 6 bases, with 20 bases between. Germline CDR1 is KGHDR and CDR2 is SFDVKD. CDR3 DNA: TGTGCCACCAGCCTCGGACGGGGGGCTGTGGCCGGGGAGCTGTTTTTT. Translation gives CATSLGRGAVAGELFF.

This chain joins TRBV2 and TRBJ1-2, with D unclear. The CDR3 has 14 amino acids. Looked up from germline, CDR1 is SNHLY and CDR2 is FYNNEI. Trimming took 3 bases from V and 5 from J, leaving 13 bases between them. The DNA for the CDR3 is TGTGCCAGCAGTGATGCTACGAGGACTTATGGCTACACCTTC. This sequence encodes CASSDATRTYGYTF.

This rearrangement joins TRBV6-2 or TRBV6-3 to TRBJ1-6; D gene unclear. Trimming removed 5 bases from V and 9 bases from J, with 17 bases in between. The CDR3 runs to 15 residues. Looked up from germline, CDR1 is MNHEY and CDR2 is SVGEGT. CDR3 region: CASSAKRESSSPLHF. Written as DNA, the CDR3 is TGTGCCAGCAGTGCGAAAAGGGAGTCGAGTTCACCCCTCCACTTT.

The CDR3 region is CASSLREGSGYTF. As DNA, the CDR3 is TGTGCCAGCAGTTTACGGGAGGGGAGTGGCTACACCTTC. This chain links TRBV12-3 or TRBV12-4 with TRBJ1-2, with D possibly being TRBD1 (5 bases). CDR3 length: 13 residues. V was cut by 2 bases and J by 7 bases, with 11 bases left in between.

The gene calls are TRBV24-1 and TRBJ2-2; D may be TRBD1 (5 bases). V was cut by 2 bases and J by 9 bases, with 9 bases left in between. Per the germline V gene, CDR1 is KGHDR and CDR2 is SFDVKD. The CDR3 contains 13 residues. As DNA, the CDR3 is TGTGCCACCAGTGATTCAGGGCCCTGGGAGCTGTTTTTT. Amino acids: CATSDSGPWELFF.

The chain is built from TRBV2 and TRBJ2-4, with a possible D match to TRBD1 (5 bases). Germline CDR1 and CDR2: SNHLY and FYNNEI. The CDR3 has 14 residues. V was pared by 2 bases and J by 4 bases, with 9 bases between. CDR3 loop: CASSEPRQKNIQYF. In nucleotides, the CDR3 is TGTGCCAGCAGTGAACCGAGACAGAAAAACATTCAGTACTTC.

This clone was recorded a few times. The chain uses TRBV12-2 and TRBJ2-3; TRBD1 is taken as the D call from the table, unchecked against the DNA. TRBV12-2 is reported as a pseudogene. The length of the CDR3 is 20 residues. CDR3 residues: CASRPVLTYGQQGRLDTQYF. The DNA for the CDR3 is TGTGCAAGTCGCCCTGTCCTCACTTATGGTCAACAGGGGAGGTTGGATACGCAGTATTTT.

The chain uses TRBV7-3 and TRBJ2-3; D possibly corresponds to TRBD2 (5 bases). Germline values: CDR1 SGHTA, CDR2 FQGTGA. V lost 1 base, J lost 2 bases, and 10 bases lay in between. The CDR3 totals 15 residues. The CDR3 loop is CASSLIGGHTDTQYF. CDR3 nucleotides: TGTGCCAGCAGCTTAATTGGCGGGCACACAGATACGCAGTATTTT.